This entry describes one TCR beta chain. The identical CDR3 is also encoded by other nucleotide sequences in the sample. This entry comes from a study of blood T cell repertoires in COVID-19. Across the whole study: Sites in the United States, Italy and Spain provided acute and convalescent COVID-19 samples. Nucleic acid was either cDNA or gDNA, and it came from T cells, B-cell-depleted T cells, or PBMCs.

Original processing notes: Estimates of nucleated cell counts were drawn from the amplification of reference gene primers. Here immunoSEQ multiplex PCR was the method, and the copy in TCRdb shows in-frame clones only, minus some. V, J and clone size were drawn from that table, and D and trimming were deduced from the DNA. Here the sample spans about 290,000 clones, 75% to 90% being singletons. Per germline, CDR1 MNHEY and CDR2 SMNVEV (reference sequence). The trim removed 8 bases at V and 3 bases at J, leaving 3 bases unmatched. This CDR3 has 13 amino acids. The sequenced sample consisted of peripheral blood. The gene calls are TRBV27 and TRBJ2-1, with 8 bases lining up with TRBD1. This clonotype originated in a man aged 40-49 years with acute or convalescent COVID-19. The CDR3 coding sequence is TGTGCCAGCGGAGGACAGGGCTACAATGAGCAGTTCTTC. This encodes CASGGQGYNEQFF.